This T cell receptor beta chain appears in the sequencing data of a study of neurological immune-mediated disorders. Study as a whole: A relapsing-remitting course was seen in about 90% of the 34 multiple sclerosis patients and a secondary progressive course in 3.

Per germline, CDR1 SNHLY and CDR2 FYNNEI. The CDR3 runs to 12 residues. V was shortened by 3 bases and J by 3 bases, with 6 bases between the two germline ends. Study-wide results and caveats: Neither clinical nor MRI features were associated with the multiple sclerosis repertoire cluster. According to phylogenetic grouping, one related-CDR3 cluster, a possible signature, contained the repertoires of 18 of 34 multiple sclerosis patients.

About this clonotype: Its antigen is currently unknown.

A 10-nucleotide random UMI tagged transcripts in template-switch 5'RACE cDNA synthesis. MiXCR was run by TCRdb on the 5' RACE reads, yielding one entry per CDR3 protein. Of 69,000 or so distinct CDR3 sequences in the sample, approximately 4.6% are singletons; the top ten hold 2.2%. This receptor was taken from a woman between 65 and 79 years old with multiple sclerosis. V is TRBV2 and J is TRBJ2-7; D remains ambiguous. Sequencing was carried out using PBMCs. The CDR3 region is CASSEGHYEQYF. The CDR3 nucleotides read TGTGCCAGCAGTGAGGGCCACTACGAGCAGTACTTC. The full variable domain, in which reference TRBV2 and TRBJ2-7 provide the parts outside the CDR3, is EPEVTQTPSHQVTQMGQEVILRCVPISNHLYFYWYRQILGQKVEFLVSFYNNEISEKSEIFDDQFSVERPDGSNFTLKIRSTKLEDSAMYFCASSEGHYEQYFGPGTRLTVT.